This TCR beta chain is from a study of blood T cell repertoires in COVID-19. Study-level information: The United States, Italy and Spain supplied acute and convalescent COVID-19 samples.

Unmatched junction bases numbered 12, after V lost 1 base and J lost 13 bases. Germline lookup yields CDR1 SGHRS and CDR2 YFSETQ. The CDR3 loop spans 14 amino acids. In the original analysis: Cell counts per sample came from amplifying reference gene primers. Sequencing used immunoSEQ multiplex PCR; TCRdb keeps in-frame clones, though not all of them. Clone size and the V and J calls come from that table; the DNA yielded D and trimming. The profile covers about 220,000 clones, with around nine tenths appearing a single time and about 15% taken by the ten largest. The chain uses TRBV5-1 and TRBJ1-2; TRBD1 matches at 8 bases. Sequencing was carried out using PBMCs or T cells enriched from blood (not recorded which). This sequence was found in a woman between 45 and 65 years old with acute COVID-19. CDR3 in DNA: TGCGCCAGCAGCTTGTCAATCGGACAGGGATTGAGCACCTTC. Translation: CASSLSIGQGLSTF. The whole variable domain, remainder taken from reference TRBV5-1 and TRBJ1-2, is KAGVTQTPRYLIKTRGQQVTLSCSPISGHRSVSWYQQTPGQGLQFLFEYFSETQRNKGNFPGRFSGRQFSNSRSEMNVSTLELGDSALYLCASSLSIGQGLSTFGSGTRLTVV.